These 5 T cell receptor beta chains were all obtained from the same sample, sequenced in a study of blood T cell repertoires in COVID-19. Repertoires were generated with immunoSEQ multiplex PCR, while TCRdb's copy carries only in-frame clones and drops some. Among more than 200,000 clones listed, around 82% were seen once. Sequenced sample: PBMCs or T cells enriched from blood (not recorded which). Receptor source: a man aged 30 to 45 with acute COVID-19.

The chain has TRBV4-2 and TRBJ2-1, with D possibly TRBD2 on 5 matching bases. The ends were cut back, 0 bases at V and 7 bases at J, with 16 bases in the middle. The CDR3 runs to 16 residues. Germline CDR1 and CDR2: LGHNA and YNFKEQ. In DNA form, the CDR3 reads TGTGCCAGCAGCCAAGATTTAGGGCTAGCTTTGAATGAGCAGTTCTTC. Translation: CASSQDLGLALNEQFF.

The chain uses TRBV30 and TRBJ1-6; D gene unclear. Per the germline V gene, CDR1 is GTSNPN and CDR2 is SVGIG (reference sequence). The CDR3 is 15 amino acids. V was clipped by 4 bases and J by 0 bases, with 10 bases between them. The CDR3: CAWTEESSYNSPLHF. The CDR3 region has the DNA TGTGCCTGGACAGAAGAAAGCTCCTATAATTCACCCCTCCACTTT. Complete variable domain (other parts from reference TRBV30 and TRBJ1-6): SQTIHQWPATLVQPVGSPLSLECTVEGTSNPNLYWYRQAAGRGLQLLFYSVGIGQISSEVPQNLSASRPQDRQFILSSKKLLLSDSGFYLCAWTEESSYNSPLHFGNGTRLTVT.

This chain connects TRBV12-3 or TRBV12-4 to TRBJ1-2; D is uncertain. The V and J ends lost 7 bases and 8 bases respectively, with 14 bases between them. The CDR3 extends over 12 amino acids. The CDR3 DNA reads as TGTGCCAGCACCTCTCTGACTAAAGGCTACACCTTC. This codes for CASTSLTKGYTF.

The chain has TRBV7-3 and TRBJ2-1; 8 bases are shared with TRBD2. This CDR3 is 15 amino acids long. Per germline, CDR1 SGHTA and CDR2 FQGTGA. V shed 4 bases and J 0 bases; nucleotides not matched to a gene: 2. Written as DNA, the CDR3 is TGTGCCAGCAGCTCAGGGACTAGCTCCTACAATGAGCAGTTCTTC. Amino acids: CASSSGTSSYNEQFF.

The chain carries TRBV21-1 and TRBJ2-2; the table gives TRBD1 as D, unverified against the DNA. TRBV21-1 counts as a pseudogene. CDR3 length: 17 residues. This CDR3 reads CASSKWEGRTGNGELFF. The CDR3 coding sequence is TGTGCCAGCAGCAAATGGGAAGGCCGCACAGGGAACGGGGAGCTGTTTTTT.